This entry features one T cell receptor beta chain sequence. Looked up from germline, CDR1 is SNHLY and CDR2 is FYNNEI. V lost 7 bases to trimming and J lost 0 bases, with 13 bases between them. This CDR3 spans 15 amino acids. This sample stems from a study of T cell clones after liver transplantation. The assay was immunoSEQ multiplex PCR, and TCRdb's table has in-frame clones only and misses some. This repertoire shows fewer than 110,000 clones, approximately 79% found once; its top ten account for less than 3%. Here the sequenced sample was CD4+ T cells from blood, taken around 49 months after liver transplant. This TCR came from a human patient who received a liver transplant. Some T cells may originate from the graft donor. This chain links TRBV2 with TRBJ1-3; D is uncertain. CDR3 nucleotides: TGTGCCAGCATCTTGGGCCCTCGCTCTGGAAACACCATATATTTT. The encoded protein is CASILGPRSGNTIYF.